The entry below describes one T cell receptor (beta chain). This sample is drawn from a study of blood T cell repertoires in COVID-19. Trimming took 1 base from V and 4 from J, leaving 8 bases between them. This CDR3 comprises 13 residues. Looked up from germline, CDR1 is MNHNS and CDR2 is SASEGT. Sequenced by immunoSEQ multiplex PCR; TCRdb stores in-frame clones only, minus some. The sample has 310,000 or so clones, roughly 82% seen once; the top ten hold approximately 1.5%. The chain carries TRBV6-1 and TRBJ2-7; no reliable D call. The specimen was peripheral blood. This clonotype was obtained from a woman between 50 and 59 years old with acute or convalescent COVID-19. CDR3 nucleotides: TGTGCCAGCAGTGAAGAAGTCAGTTACGAGCAGTACTTC. Translating gives CASSEEVSYEQYF.